This TCR beta chain was sequenced during a study of OX40 agonist ivuxolimab in advanced cancers. Background on the whole study: Ivuxolimab was an agonistic, fully human IgG2 monoclonal antibody directed against OX40 (CD134), a costimulatory receptor. Of the roughly 52 dose-escalation patients, hepatocellular carcinoma was present in some 19, melanoma in around 15, renal cell carcinoma in 9 and head and neck cancer in 9. In the dose-escalation cohort, 70% to 85% of patients were male, and the mean age was roughly 60 years, with a range of 23 to 79. Prior anti-PD-1, anti-PD-L1 or anti-CTLA-4 therapy was permitted, and approximately 39% of dose-escalation patients had received checkpoint inhibitors. The paper covers the monotherapy dose-escalation part of the phase I ivuxolimab trial, which included N = 52 patients. Partial responses occurred in three dose-escalation patients, of whom one had hepatocellular carcinoma and two had cutaneous melanoma. The point of sequencing TCRbeta in the periphery was to test whether ivuxolimab changed TCR sequence diversity and drove clonal T-cell expansion. Intravenous ivuxolimab was administered to patients every 2 weeks at six dose levels: 0.01, 0.1, 0.3, 1.5, 3 and 10 mg/kg.

The paper's findings and limits, for the study overall: Low levels of normalized T-cell clonal expansion were also seen in some patients who did not respond. The antigen specificity of the peripheral T cells that underwent clonal expansion was not determined. At doses of 0.1 to 3.0 mg/kg, clonal expansion of both CD4+ and CD8+ blood T cells was observed from baseline to week 6. After ivuxolimab, CD8+ T cells had more expanded clones than CD4+ T cells on average. Partial responders in the 0.1-3.0 mg/kg groups had among the lowest normalized peripheral clonal expansion, especially among CD8+ T cells.

This clone was seen a single time. There is no known antigen for this receptor. Base qualities are not recorded, but no much larger clone differs from it by a single base. Genomic DNA was isolated from the sorted cells so that the TCRbeta CDR3 region could be sequenced. The immunoSEQ Assay was used to sequence the TCRbeta CDR3 regions. In its TCRdb copy, this immuneACCESS table keeps in-frame sequences only and misses some clones. Where compared with another copy, unresolved V genes explain less than half of these, and the others have no known cause. This sample gives more than 80,000 clones in total; less than 95% of them show up just once. The ten largest clones capture 0.48% of the sample. The trial excluded patients who had a history of autoimmune disease or who were on systemic immunosuppression. In every dose cohort, peripheral blood was drawn for TCR sequencing at baseline, cycle 4 day 1, and cycle 7 day 1. Samples were obtained from an open-label, multicenter, first-in-human phase I dose-escalation trial of ivuxolimab. The trial enrolled adults with locally advanced or metastatic head and neck squamous cell, hepatocellular, melanoma or renal cell carcinoma. Before TCR sequencing, CD4+ T cells and CD8+ T cells from peripheral blood were sorted into separate populations.

CDR1 and CDR2 are drawn from the germline V gene (reference sequence): LNHDA, SQIVND. The CDR3 measures 14 amino acids from cysteine to phenylalanine. Solely the CDR3 DNA is kept, with 42 bases framed from the first base. Trimming accounts for 3 bases at V and 1 base at J, while the number of junction bases matched to no gene is 2. The input for sequencing was CD4+ or CD8+ T cells sorted from blood, taken in a trial of the OX40 agonist ivuxolimab. This TCR derives from an adult with an advanced solid tumor such as melanoma, head and neck, liver or kidney cancer. The rearranged chain carries TRBV19 and TRBJ2-5; TRBD2 agrees with 7 junctional bases. The base sequence is TGTGCCAGTAGTATCGGGGGGAGCCAAGAGACCCAGTACTTC. Its coded protein is CASSIGGSQETQYF.